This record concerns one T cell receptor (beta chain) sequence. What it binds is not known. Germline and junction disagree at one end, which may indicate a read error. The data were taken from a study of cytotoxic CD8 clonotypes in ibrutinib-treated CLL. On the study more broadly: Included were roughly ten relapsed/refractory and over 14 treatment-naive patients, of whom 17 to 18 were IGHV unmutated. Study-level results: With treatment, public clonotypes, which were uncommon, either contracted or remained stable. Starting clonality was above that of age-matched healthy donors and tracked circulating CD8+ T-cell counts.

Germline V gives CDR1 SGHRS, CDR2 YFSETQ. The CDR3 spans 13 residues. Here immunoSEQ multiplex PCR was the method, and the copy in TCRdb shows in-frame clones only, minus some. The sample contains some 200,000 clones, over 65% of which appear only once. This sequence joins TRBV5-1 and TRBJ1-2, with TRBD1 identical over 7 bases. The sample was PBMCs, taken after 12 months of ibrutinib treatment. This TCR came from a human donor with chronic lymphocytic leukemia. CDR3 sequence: CASSLEGLKGAIF. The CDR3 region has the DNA TGCGCCAGCAGCTTGGAGGGGTTGAAGGGGGCCATCTTC.